The rows below give T cell receptor beta chains drawn from one sample of a study of cytomegalovirus exposure and HLA in healthy donors. Repertoires were generated with immunoSEQ multiplex PCR, while TCRdb's copy carries only in-frame clones and drops some. Of about 150,000 clones listed, less than 80% were seen once; the top ten hold roughly 2.2%. The sequencing sample was made of PBMCs. These receptor sequences come from a young man in good health and CMV-seronegative. Each CDR3 is given with its conserved first and last residue. D genes are given only for firm matches. Clone size is shown for a subset of rows, as once, few, many or a class of expanded clone.

d_call | j_call | clone_size | v_call | cdr3_aa | cdr3_nt
NA | TRBJ1-2 | NA | TRBV4-3 | CASSQDRDTAYGYTF | TGCGCCAGCAGCCAAGATAGGGACACAGCCTATGGCTACACCTTC
NA | TRBJ1-5 | NA | TRBV6-1 | CASSEAAGSNQPQHF | TGTGCCAGCAGTGAGGCTGCGGGGAGCAATCAGCCCCAGCATTTT
NA | TRBJ2-5 | NA | TRBV29-1 | CSVVGGRRETQYF | TGCAGCGTTGTGGGGGGGCGTCGAGAGACCCAGTACTTC
NA | TRBJ1-2 | NA | TRBV11-2 | CASSRDSRYGYTF | TGTGCCAGCAGCCGGGACTCCCGCTATGGCTACACCTTC
NA | TRBJ1-2 | NA | TRBV28 | CASRTVDEINYGYTF | TGTGCCAGCAGGACAGTCGATGAAATTAACTATGGCTACACCTTC
NA | TRBJ2-1 | NA | TRBV7-3 | CASSSSPGNEQFF | TGTGCCAGCAGCTCGAGCCCAGGGAATGAGCAGTTCTTC
NA | TRBJ2-7 | NA | TRBV28 | CASRRGSVEQYF | TGTGCCAGCAGGAGGGGGTCGGTCGAGCAGTACTTC
NA | TRBJ1-1 | NA | TRBV5-1 | CASSLAGVTEAFF | TGCGCCAGCAGCTTGGCAGGGGTCACTGAAGCTTTCTTT
TRBD1 | TRBJ2-3 | once | TRBV6-1 | CASTRDSNTDTQYF | TGTGCCAGCACCAGGGACAGTAACACAGATACGCAGTATTTT
TRBD1 | TRBJ2-7 | NA | TRBV6-1 | CASTGPGQGYSEQYF | TGTGCCAGCACCGGACCGGGACAGGGGTATAGCGAGCAGTACTTC
TRBD1 | TRBJ2-3 | NA | TRBV6-4 | CASSETGGLTDTQYF | TGTGCCAGCAGTGAAACAGGGGGCCTCACAGATACGCAGTATTTT
TRBD1 | TRBJ1-1 | NA | TRBV5-1 | CASSGAGGENTEAFF | TGCGCCAGCAGCGGGGCAGGGGGCGAGAACACTGAAGCTTTCTTT
NA | TRBJ1-5 | NA | TRBV7-8 | CASSPRGRNSNQPQHF | TGTGCCAGCAGCCCTCGAGGGAGGAATAGCAATCAGCCCCAGCATTTT
NA | TRBJ1-5 | NA | TRBV15 | CATSRIQSNQPQHF | TGTGCCACCAGCAGGATACAAAGCAATCAGCCCCAGCATTTT
TRBD1 | TRBJ2-5 | NA | TRBV19 | CASSIGPNRGETQYF | TGTGCCAGTAGTATAGGTCCGAACAGGGGAGAGACCCAGTACTTC
NA | TRBJ1-1 | NA | TRBV5-4 | CASSRGGQGNTEAFF | TGTGCCAGCAGCCGGGGGGGGCAGGGTAACACTGAAGCTTTCTTT
TRBD1 | TRBJ1-6 | NA | TRBV7-2 | CASSLIGTGGGLVSPLHF | TGTGCCAGCAGCCTGATCGGGACAGGGGGCGGATTGGTTTCACCCCTCCACTTT
TRBD1 | TRBJ1-2 | NA | TRBV29-1 | CSSWTGDYGYTF | TGCAGCTCATGGACAGGGGACTATGGCTACACCTTC
TRBD2 | TRBJ2-7 | NA | TRBV5-1 | CASSLGQAGPEQYF | TGCGCCAGCAGCTTGGGCCAAGCGGGGCCCGAGCAGTACTTC
NA | TRBJ1-2 | NA | TRBV27 | CASSLRGQGSRSNYGYTF | TGTGCCAGCAGTTTGCGGGGGCAGGGCAGCAGATCGAACTATGGCTACACCTTC
NA | TRBJ2-1 | NA | TRBV19 | CASRRAGFYNEQFF | TGTGCCAGTAGGCGCGCCGGGTTCTACAATGAGCAGTTCTTC
NA | TRBJ1-5 | few | TRBV6-1 | CASTLSSGGNQPQHF | TGTGCCAGCACCTTAAGTTCAGGGGGCAATCAGCCCCAGCATTTT
NA | TRBJ2-7 | NA | TRBV7-6 | CASSLGTVSSYEQYF | TGTGCCAGCAGCTTAGGGACAGTCAGCTCCTACGAGCAGTACTTC
NA | TRBJ2-2 | NA | TRBV18 | CASSRTANTGELFF | TGTGCCAGCTCGCGGACAGCGAACACCGGGGAGCTGTTTTTT
NA | TRBJ1-3 | few | TRBV9 | CASSVFDTASGNTIYF | TGTGCCAGCAGCGTTTTCGACACTGCCTCTGGAAACACCATATATTTT
NA | TRBJ1-6 | NA | TRBV5-6 | CASKGSHNSPLNF | TGTGCCTCCAAAGGGAGCCATAATTCACCCCTCAACTTT
NA | TRBJ1-1 | NA | TRBV19 | CASSISQGVNTEAFF | TGTGCCAGTAGTATCTCGCAGGGTGTGAACACTGAAGCTTTCTTT
TRBD1 | TRBJ1-5 | NA | TRBV19 | CASSGGGRGAQPQHF | TGTGCCAGTAGTGGTGGCGGCAGGGGGGCTCAGCCCCAGCATTTT
NA | TRBJ2-3 | NA | TRBV2 | CARAAGKGDTQYF | TGTGCCAGGGCGGCAGGGAAGGGAGATACGCAGTATTTT
NA | TRBJ1-4 | NA | TRBV2 | CASNLQATNEKLFF | TGTGCCAGCAACCTACAGGCAACTAATGAAAAACTGTTTTTT
NA | TRBJ1-1 | NA | TRBV28 | CASSPGSNTEAFF | TGTGCCAGCAGTCCCGGGAGTAACACTGAAGCTTTCTTT
TRBD1 | TRBJ1-2 | NA | TRBV11-2 | CASSYTRGQGNGYTF | TGTGCCAGCAGCTATACTAGGGGGCAAGGAAATGGCTACACCTTC
TRBD1 | TRBJ1-4 | NA | TRBV6-6 | CASRLDRGNEKLFF | TGTGCCAGCCGCTTGGACAGGGGGAATGAAAAACTGTTTTTT
TRBD1 | TRBJ1-1 | NA | TRBV30 | CAWRTGGVYTEAFF | TGTGCCTGGAGGACAGGGGGCGTTTACACTGAAGCTTTCTTT
TRBD2 | TRBJ2-1 | once | TRBV5-1 | CASSVGTSGGASNEQFF | TGCGCCAGCAGCGTGGGGACTAGCGGGGGGGCCAGCAATGAGCAGTTCTTC
NA | TRBJ2-2 | few | TRBV7-9 | CASSLIRERVGELFF | TGTGCCAGCAGCTTAATCCGGGAACGGGTCGGGGAGCTGTTTTTT
NA | TRBJ2-1 | NA | TRBV7-9 | CASTPGGHEQFF | TGTGCCAGCACCCCGGGGGGCCATGAGCAGTTCTTC
TRBD1 | TRBJ1-4 | once | TRBV6-5 | CASSYGPGGGDEKLFF | TGTGCCAGCAGTTACGGCCCAGGGGGAGGAGATGAAAAACTGTTTTTT
NA | TRBJ1-6 | NA | TRBV7-9 | CSSSVQVSGSYNSPLHF | TGTTCCAGCAGCGTACAAGTCTCGGGATCCTATAATTCACCCCTCCACTTT
NA | TRBJ2-7 | NA | TRBV6-4 | CASSASQGPYEQYF | TGTGCCAGCAGTGCGTCCCAGGGCCCCTACGAGCAGTACTTC
TRBD2 | TRBJ2-5 | NA | TRBV5-1 | CASTLQAGGQETQYF | TGCGCCAGCACCCTCCAAGCGGGGGGGCAGGAGACCCAGTACTTC
TRBD2 | TRBJ2-1 | NA | TRBV28 | CASSYSSGGNEQFF | TGTGCCAGCAGTTACTCTAGCGGGGGCAATGAGCAGTTCTTC
NA | TRBJ1-2 | NA | TRBV28 | CASLKRGGSGNGYTF | TGTGCCAGCTTAAAAAGGGGGGGCTCGGGAAATGGCTACACCTTC
TRBD1 | TRBJ2-7 | once | TRBV18 | CASSLRQGSYEQYF | TGTGCCAGCTCACTACGACAGGGCTCCTACGAGCAGTACTTC
TRBD2 | TRBJ2-7 | few | TRBV27 | CASRIAGGGEQYF | TGTGCCAGCAGGATTGCGGGGGGCGGTGAGCAGTACTTC
TRBD1 | TRBJ1-6 | once | TRBV28 | CASSQGTGGNSPLHF | TGTGCCAGCAGTCAAGGGACAGGGGGAAATTCACCCCTCCACTTT
TRBD2 | TRBJ2-5 | once | TRBV5-5 | CASSPGTSGGSGVETQYF | TGTGCCAGCAGCCCAGGGACTAGCGGGGGTTCCGGGGTAGAGACCCAGTACTTC
TRBD1 | TRBJ1-5 | NA | TRBV6-6 | CASSHGGTDSNQPQNF | TGTGCCAGCAGCCACGGCGGGACAGATAGCAATCAGCCCCAGAATTTT
NA | TRBJ2-7 | NA | TRBV14 | CASRRTGQRPYEQYF | TGTGCCAGCAGGAGAACAGGCCAAAGGCCCTACGAGCAGTACTTC
TRBD1 | TRBJ2-7 | once | TRBV28 | CASSFKGALGQYF | TGTGCCAGCAGTTTCAAGGGGGCGCTTGGGCAGTACTTC
TRBD2 | TRBJ2-1 | NA | TRBV29-1 | CSVDPSGRNEQFF | TGCAGCGTTGATCCTAGCGGGCGTAATGAGCAGTTCTTC
NA | TRBJ1-4 | NA | TRBV6-1 | CASSEVYRRTNEKLFF | TGTGCCAGCAGTGAAGTTTACAGGAGAACTAATGAAAAACTGTTTTTT
TRBD1 | TRBJ2-7 | NA | TRBV27 | CASSFQGTAYEQYF | TGTGCCAGCAGTTTCCAGGGGACAGCCTACGAGCAGTACTTC